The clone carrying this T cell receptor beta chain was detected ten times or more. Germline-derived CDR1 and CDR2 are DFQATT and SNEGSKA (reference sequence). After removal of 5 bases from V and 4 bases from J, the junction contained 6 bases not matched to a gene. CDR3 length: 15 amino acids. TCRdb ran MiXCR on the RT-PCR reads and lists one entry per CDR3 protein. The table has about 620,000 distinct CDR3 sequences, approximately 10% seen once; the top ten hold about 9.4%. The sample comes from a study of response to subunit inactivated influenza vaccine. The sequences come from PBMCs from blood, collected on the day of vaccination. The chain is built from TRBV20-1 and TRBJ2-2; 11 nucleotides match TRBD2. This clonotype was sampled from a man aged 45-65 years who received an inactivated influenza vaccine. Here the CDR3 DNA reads TGCAGTGCTCTCTATGGGACTAGCGGCACCGGGGAGCTGTTTTTT. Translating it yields CSALYGTSGTGELFF.